The 32 T cell receptor beta chains listed next were all sequenced from one sample in a study of spatial heterogeneity in lung cancer. Findings and limits, study-wide: It was found that expanded intratumoral alpha and beta TCR counts tracked tumor mutation counts.

Antigens of these TCRs are unknown. MiXCR, run by TCRdb on the 5' RACE reads, gives a single entry per CDR3 protein. The sample has approximately 25,000 distinct CDR3 sequences; under 10% are singletons. The time point: sample taken at primary tumor resection. The source was lung tumor tissue, collected at surgery. These receptors were taken from a male donor with early-stage non-small cell lung cancer.

This clonotype was observed a handful of times. This chain connects TRBV11-2 to TRBJ1-5; tentatively, D is TRBD1 (6 bases). Germline V gene sequence: CDR1 SGHAT, CDR2 FQNNGV. V lost 8 bases, J lost 3 bases, and 11 bases lay in between. There are 13 residues in the CDR3. The DNA for the CDR3 is TGTGCCAGCGCAGGGACAAACAATCAGCCCCAGCATTTT. Residues: CASAGTNNQPQHF.

J is TRBJ1-2 and V is TRBV20-1; D is uncertain. V was clipped by 6 bases and J by 5 bases, with 16 bases between them. The CDR3 covers 13 residues. From germline, CDR1 is DFQATT and CDR2 SNEGSKA (reference sequence). The CDR3 protein is CSAEAPGRYGYTF. CDR3 in DNA: TGCAGTGCCGAGGCCCCGGGGAGATATGGCTACACCTTC.

A few counts support this clonotype. The V gene is TRBV12-3 or TRBV12-4, the J gene TRBJ1-4; TRBD1 is a possible D gene (6 bases). There are 14 residues in the CDR3. Between the trimmed V and J ends, which lost 5 bases and 8 bases, there was a span of 15 bases. The CDR3 is CASSPRSQGEKLFF. CDR3 sequence (DNA): TGTGCCAGCAGTCCCAGGTCCCAGGGGGAAAAACTGTTTTTT.

The rearrangement joins TRBV4-2 to TRBJ1-6; D is undetermined. Trimming left V 1 base short and J 6 bases short, with 4 bases between. The CDR3 contains 13 residues. The germline V gene encodes CDR1 LGHNA and CDR2 YNFKEQ. The CDR3 DNA is TGTGCCAGCAGCCAAGGGGTTAATTCACCCCTCCACTTT. This gives the protein CASSQGVNSPLHF.

This clonotype was recorded at least ten times. The chain employs TRBV20-1 and TRBJ2-3, with 9 bases that match TRBD1. Germline V gene sequence: CDR1 DFQATT, CDR2 SNEGSKA (reference sequence). The CDR3 has 14 amino acids. Losses at the gene ends were 6 bases for V and 4 bases for J; bases not matched to a gene: 8. The CDR3 protein is CSAPGQGQADTQYF. CDR3 in DNA: TGCAGTGCGCCGGGACAGGGCCAGGCAGATACGCAGTATTTT.

In this sample, this clonotype turned up many times. This rearrangement joins TRBV5-1 to TRBJ1-2, with a weak D call TRBD1 (5 bases). V lost 2 bases and J lost 8, with 10 bases in between. Per germline, CDR1 SGHRS and CDR2 YFSETQ. This CDR3 has 12 amino acids. CDR3 loop: CASSLVGRGYTF. CDR3 nucleotides: TGCGCCAGCAGCTTAGTGGGGCGCGGCTACACCTTC.

This clonotype was detected ten times or more. The chain is built from TRBV7-2 and TRBJ2-4; TRBD2 might be the D (6 bases). The V end lost 1 base, the J end lost 4 bases, and 11 bases lay between the germline ends. Germline V CDR1 and CDR2: SGHTA, FQGNSA. The CDR3 length is 15 residues. The CDR3 DNA reads TGTGCCAGCAGCTTAGAGGCAGGGAGGAAAAACATTCAGTACTTC. Encoded protein: CASSLEAGRKNIQYF.

This clonotype was seen more than once but under ten times. This chain connects TRBV29-1 to TRBJ2-2; TRBD2 matches 8 bases. Germline CDR1 SQVTM, CDR2 ANQGSEA. This CDR3 comprises 13 residues. V gave up 5 bases and J gave up 6 bases; unmatched junction bases: 5. The CDR3 spells CSVLTTSAGELFF. The CDR3 DNA reads as TGCAGCGTTCTGACGACTAGCGCCGGGGAGCTGTTTTTT.

This clonotype came up once. The V call is TRBV29-1, the J call TRBJ2-1; 7 bases match TRBD1. This CDR3 contains 16 residues. Germline CDR1 reads SQVTM; CDR2 reads ANQGSEA. V was clipped by 0 bases and J by 0 bases; unmatched bases: 5. The CDR3 nucleotides read TGCAGCGTTGAAGATCAGGGGACAGACTCCTACAATGAGCAGTTCTTC. Translated, it gives CSVEDQGTDSYNEQFF.

This clonotype has at least ten counts. V gene TRBV12-3 or TRBV12-4 combines with J gene TRBJ1-1; TRBD1 matches 7 bases. The CDR3 has 13 amino acids. V shed 8 bases and J 2 bases; nucleotides not matched to a gene: 5. CDR3 loop: CASAGQRNTEAFF. The CDR3 bases are TGTGCCAGCGCGGGACAGCGAAACACTGAAGCTTTCTTT.

This clonotype was recorded many times. J is TRBJ1-1 and V is TRBV6-1; D is unclear. The CDR3 has 17 amino acids. CDR1 and CDR2 (germline): MNHNS, SASEGT. The germline V and J ends were trimmed by 3 bases and 13 bases, with 30 bases remaining between them. CDR3: CASSDFGSVWTRPVSFF. The CDR3 region has the DNA TGTGCCAGCAGTGATTTCGGCAGCGTGTGGACCCGCCCTGTGAGTTTCTTT.

In this sample, this clonotype turned up a few times. The chain joins TRBV6-2 or TRBV6-3 to TRBJ2-6, with D unclear. There are 12 residues in the CDR3. Trimming shortened V by 4 bases and J by 3 bases, and 1 base separated the two germline ends. Germline lookup yields CDR1 MNHEY and CDR2 SVGEGT. CDR3 sequence: CASSFGANVLTF. CDR3 bases: TGTGCCAGCAGTTTTGGGGCCAACGTCCTGACTTTC.

In its sample, this clonotype was seen many times. The V call is TRBV15, the J call TRBJ1-3; perhaps TRBD1 as D (5 bases). CDR3 size: 15 residues. Germline V CDR1 and CDR2: LNHNV, YYDKDF (reference sequence). V was trimmed by 3 bases and J by 2 bases, leaving 11 bases between them. The CDR3 sequence: CATSSPGQTGNTIYF. In DNA, the CDR3 is TGTGCCACCAGCAGCCCAGGACAAACTGGAAACACCATATATTTT.

This clonotype was found many times. This sequence joins TRBV28 and TRBJ1-1, with D uncertain. Germline CDR1 is MDHEN and CDR2 is SYDVKM. This CDR3 has 12 amino acids. The V end lost 7 bases, the J end lost 7 bases, and 13 bases lay between the germline ends. CDR3 DNA: TGTGCCAGCACAAGTCTCGACGGTGAAGCTTTCTTT. Amino acid sequence: CASTSLDGEAFF.

The J gene is TRBJ2-1, the V gene TRBV4-3; D remains ambiguous. Germline V gene sequence: CDR1 LGHNA, CDR2 YSLEER. The CDR3 spans 14 residues. V was clipped by 3 bases and J by 5 bases, with 11 bases between them. Here the CDR3 DNA reads TGCGCCAGCAGCCATCAATATGGGGACAATGAGCAGTTCTTC. It encodes CASSHQYGDNEQFF.

There are many counts of this clonotype. This rearrangement joins TRBV10-2 to TRBJ2-7, with 9 bases lining up with TRBD1. The CDR3 consists of 16 residues. CDR1 and CDR2 from the germline V gene are WSHSY and SAAADI. With V trimmed by 2 bases and J by 0 bases, 5 bases remained unmatched. The CDR3 loop reads CASSEPTGGHSYEQYF. As DNA, the CDR3 is TGCGCCAGCAGTGAGCCGACAGGGGGTCACTCCTACGAGCAGTACTTC.

This clonotype was seen many times. This rearrangement joins TRBV28 to TRBJ2-7, with D perhaps matching TRBD1 or TRBD2 (5 bases each). V gave up 6 bases and J gave up 7 bases, with 19 bases separating them. From germline, CDR1 is MDHEN and CDR2 SYDVKM. The CDR3 length is 14 residues. DNA of the CDR3: TGTGCCAGCAGGTCTGGGGGACGGGCCGCGGAGCAGTACTTC. It translates to CASRSGGRAAEQYF.

Points on this clonotype: This may stem from a read error, because a much larger clone lies one nucleotide away. The rearrangement joins TRBV7-2 to TRBJ1-5; 8 positions match TRBD1. Germline V CDR1 and CDR2: SGHTA, FQGNSA. This CDR3 spans 13 amino acids. V lost 5 bases and J lost 9; bases outside the gene matches: 6. The CDR3 nucleotides read TGTGCCAGCAGCCAACAGGGGGGGCGGCCCCAGCATTTT. Translation: CASSQQGGRPQHF.

The chain couples TRBV27 to TRBJ2-4; possibly TRBD1 for D (5 bases). V lost 2 bases and J lost 6, with 14 bases in between. CDR3 length equals 15 residues. Germline CDR1 and CDR2: MNHEY and SMNVEV (reference sequence). This chain's CDR3 is CASSLQGRVRNIQYF. The CDR3, as DNA: TGTGCCAGCAGTTTACAGGGCAGGGTTCGAAACATTCAGTACTTC.

There are a few counts of this clonotype. This chain links TRBV3-1 with TRBJ2-2; D assignment may be TRBD1 or TRBD2 (6 bases each). CDR1 and CDR2 (germline): LGHDT, YNNKEL (reference sequence). The germline V and J ends were trimmed by 4 bases and 5 bases, with 14 bases remaining between them. CDR3 size: 15 residues. CDR3 region: CASSRRRGATGELFF. The DNA of the CDR3 is TGTGCCAGCAGCCGCCGGAGGGGGGCGACCGGGGAGCTGTTTTTT.

The chain joins TRBV12-3 or TRBV12-4 to TRBJ2-1, with TRBD1 as a possible D gene (7 bases). The V gene lost 6 bases and the J gene lost 4 bases, with 16 bases spanning the gap. CDR3 size: 15 residues. CDR3 protein: CASSPDRDWYNEQFF. The CDR3 DNA reads TGTGCCAGCAGCCCAGACAGGGACTGGTACAATGAGCAGTTCTTC.

CDR3 in DNA: TGTGCCAGCAGCTTATCAAGGGCAATGTACAATGAGCAGTTCTTC. This gives the protein CASSLSRAMYNEQFF. The chain carries TRBV7-9 and TRBJ2-1; D is unclear. Germline V gives CDR1 SEHNR, CDR2 FQNEAQ (reference sequence). Trimming took off 2 bases at V and 4 bases at J, with 12 bases between the two ends. The CDR3 is made up of 15 amino acids.

The chain recombines TRBV18 with TRBJ1-3; weak D call: TRBD1 (5 bases). The length of the CDR3 is 14 residues. Germline CDR1 KGHSH, CDR2 LQKENI. The V gene lost 6 bases and the J gene lost 0 bases, with 9 bases spanning the gap. The CDR3 loop reads CASSLDSSGNTIYF. The CDR3 nucleotides read TGTGCCAGCTCGCTAGACAGCTCTGGAAACACCATATATTTT.

The chain uses TRBV28 and TRBJ2-7; 7 positions match TRBD1. Trimming at V came to 4 bases and at J to 0 bases, leaving 3 bases not matched to a gene. Germline V gene data show CDR1 as MDHEN and CDR2 as SYDVKM. This CDR3 has 14 residues. The CDR3: CASSYGDSSYEQYF. The CDR3, as DNA: TGTGCCAGCAGTTACGGGGACAGCTCCTACGAGCAGTACTTC. Filled out from reference TRBV28 and TRBJ2-7, the complete variable domain reads DVKVTQSSRYLVKRTGEKVFLECVQDMDHENMFWYRQDPGLGLRLIYFSYDVKMKEKGDIPEGYSVSREKKERFSLILESASTNQTSMYLCASSYGDSSYEQYFGPGTRLTVT.

This clonotype was recorded at least ten times. The CDR3 DNA is TGCAGCGTTGGTATACCAGCTAACTATGGCTACACCTTC. It is translated as CSVGIPANYGYTF. The rearrangement links TRBV29-1 to TRBJ1-2; D is ambiguous. Trimming pared 4 bases from V and 0 bases from J, leaving 9 bases between. The CDR3 contains 13 residues. Germline V gene sequence: CDR1 SQVTM, CDR2 ANQGSEA.

This clonotype was observed at least ten times. The CDR3 DNA reads as TGTGCCAGCAGCCCGACAGGTGGGAGTGAAAAACTGTTTTTT. This translates into CASSPTGGSEKLFF. The genes are TRBV3-1 and TRBJ1-4; the D gene is possibly TRBD1 (6 bases). The V gene's germline CDR1 is LGHDT and CDR2 YNNKEL (reference sequence). This CDR3 is built from 14 residues. V lost 4 bases and J lost 7, with 13 bases in between. Using reference TRBV3-1 and TRBJ1-4 for the parts outside the CDR3, the full variable domain is DTAVSQTPKYLVTQMGNDKSIKCEQNLGHDTMYWYKQDSKKFLKIMFSYNNKELIINETVPNRFSPKSPDKAHLNLHINSLELGDSAVYFCASSPTGGSEKLFFGSGTQLSVL.

In this sample, this clonotype turned up many times. The chain joins TRBV3-1 to TRBJ2-1; TRBD1 agrees at 9 bases. The junction had 10 bases not matched to a gene; V was cut back by 0 bases and J by 7 bases. This CDR3 comprises 17 residues. The germline V gene has CDR1 LGHDT and CDR2 YNNKEL (reference sequence). DNA for the CDR3: TGTGCCAGCAGCCAAGAACTCGGACAGGGGCCGGAAAATGAGCAGTTCTTC. Its protein product is CASSQELGQGPENEQFF.

Comment on this clonotype: This could be a read error, since a much larger clone is one nucleotide away. The chain's CDR3 is CASSYSVPTENMNTEAFF. CDR3 nucleotide sequence: TGTGCCAGCAGTTACTCGGTTCCGACAGAGAATATGAACACTGAAGCTTTCTTT. V gene TRBV6-2 or TRBV6-3 combines with J gene TRBJ1-1; perhaps TRBD1 as D (5 bases). Germline assignment: CDR1 MNHEY and CDR2 SVGEGT. The CDR3 has 18 residues. V shed 0 bases and J shed 0 bases, with 17 bases lying between them.

This clonotype was observed a handful of times. The DNA for the CDR3 is TGTGCCAGCAGCTCCCGGGACGAGTCCGCCGGGGAGCTGTTTTTT. This sequence encodes CASSSRDESAGELFF. This chain links TRBV11-2 with TRBJ2-2; D is tentatively TRBD1 or TRBD2 (5 bases each). The germline V gene has CDR1 SGHAT and CDR2 FQNNGV. The CDR3 totals 15 residues. V was shortened by 4 bases and J by 6 bases, with 15 bases between the two germline ends.

In this sample, this clonotype turned up a few times. One junction end does not reproduce the germline sequence, and a read error may be involved. The chain is built from TRBV20-1 and TRBJ2-5; D call uncertain. This CDR3 is built from 9 residues. From germline, CDR1 is DFQATT and CDR2 SNEGSKA (reference sequence). CDR3 region: CSAGETQYF. The CDR3 DNA reads TGCAGTGCTGGAGAGACCCAGTACTTC.

This clonotype has a handful of counts. This chain uses TRBV28 with TRBJ2-5, with D possibly matching TRBD2 (6 bases). V lost 3 bases and J lost 5, with 22 bases in between. The germline V gene has CDR1 MDHEN and CDR2 SYDVKM. The CDR3 is 17 residues long. The CDR3 DNA sequence: TGTGCCAGCAGTTTGTGGGTGAAAAGCTATGGGGGGGAGACCCAGTACTTC. Translation: CASSLWVKSYGGETQYF.

This clonotype was detected ten times or more. This chain connects TRBV4-2 to TRBJ1-1, with D tentatively TRBD1 (5 bases). CDR1 LGHNA and CDR2 YNFKEQ come from the germline V gene. The CDR3 spans 15 residues. The V and J ends lost 4 bases and 1 base respectively, with 13 bases between them. The chain's CDR3 is CASSPLLTENTEAFF. CDR3 sequence (DNA): TGTGCCAGCAGCCCTCTCCTGACAGAGAACACTGAAGCTTTCTTT.